These 2 T cell receptor beta chains were sequenced from one sample in a study of blood T cells in healthy people across ages. PCR was performed a second time for about 7 to 11 cycles using a sample-barcoded 5' primer and a J-beta primer mix. TCRdb recomputed calls from the 5' RACE reads with MiXCR, one row per CDR3 protein. The sample has approximately 800,000 distinct CDR3 sequences, around 68% seen once. Source material: blood. The receptor set was obtained from a man aged 25-40 years in good health.

The J gene is TRBJ2-1, the V gene TRBV12-3 or TRBV12-4; a weak D match, TRBD1 (5 bases). The V and J ends lost 2 bases and 6 bases respectively, with 8 bases between them. CDR3 size: 13 residues. The CDR3 protein is CASSLLTVNEQFF. The CDR3 nucleotides read TGTGCCAGCAGTTTATTGACAGTCAATGAGCAGTTCTTC.

This chain connects TRBV7-9 to TRBJ2-7; D is perhaps TRBD2 (6 bases). Germline V gene data show CDR1 as SEHNR and CDR2 as FQNEAQ (reference sequence). Trimming removed 6 bases from V and 2 bases from J, with 17 bases in between. This CDR3 contains 15 residues. The CDR3 DNA reads as TGTGCCAGCAGTAAAGACGGCGGGGCCCCCTACGAGCAGTACTTC. Its translation is CASSKDGGAPYEQYF.